This TCR beta chain was retrieved from a study of post-analysis software for immune sequencing data. Study-wide context: There were relapsing-remitting, secondary progressive and progressive-relapsing multiple sclerosis among the disease courses included. Study findings and constraints: For normalized Chao1 diversity, multiple sclerosis patients scored significantly lower than controls did. Under F measure analysis, samples from one preparation batch co-clustered strongly.

Unique molecular identifiers had been added to the TCR beta cDNA libraries. T cells numbering roughly 0.9 to 11 million gave rise to 400,000 to 550,000 cDNA molecules. TCRdb recomputed calls from the PCR reads with MiXCR, one row per CDR3 protein. The sample contains fewer than 850,000 distinct CDR3 sequences, less than 35% of which appear only once. This clonotype came up a few times. Its target is not known. The receptor's source is a girl aged 10 to 17 with multiple sclerosis. Sample: blood.

The CDR3 bases are TGTGCCAGCAGTGGGGAACAGTTCTCAGGGCCCTACAATGAGCAGTTCTTC. Translating it yields CASSGEQFSGPYNEQFF. The V gene is TRBV2, the J gene TRBJ2-1, with D possibly being TRBD1 (5 bases). The CDR3 is made up of 17 amino acids. Trimming removed 4 bases at V and 2 bases at J, with 18 bases between. Germline values: CDR1 SNHLY, CDR2 FYNNEI.